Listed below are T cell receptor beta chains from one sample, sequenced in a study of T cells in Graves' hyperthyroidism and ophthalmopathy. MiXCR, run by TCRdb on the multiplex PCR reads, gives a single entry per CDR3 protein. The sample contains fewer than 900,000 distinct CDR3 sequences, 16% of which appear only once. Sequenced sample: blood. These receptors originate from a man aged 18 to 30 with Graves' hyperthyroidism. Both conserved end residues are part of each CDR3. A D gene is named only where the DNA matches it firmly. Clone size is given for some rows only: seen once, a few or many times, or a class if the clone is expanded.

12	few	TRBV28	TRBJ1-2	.	TGTGCCATCCGGGGAAGGAACTATGGCTACACCTTC	CAIRGRNYGYTF
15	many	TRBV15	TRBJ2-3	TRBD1	TGTGCCACCAGGCTTCCGGGACAGGGAGCAGATACGCAGTATTTT	CATRLPGQGADTQYF
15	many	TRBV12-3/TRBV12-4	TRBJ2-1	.	TGTGCCAGCAGTCCCCCCGGGACACAGTACAATGAGCAGTTCTTC	CASSPPGTQYNEQFF
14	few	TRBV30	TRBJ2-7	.	TGTGCCTGGAGGGGGGAGAACCGTCTCTACGAGCAGTACTTC	CAWRGENRLYEQYF
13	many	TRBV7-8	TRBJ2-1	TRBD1	TGTGCCAGCAGCCAGGGACAGGACAATGAGCAGTTCTTC	CASSQGQDNEQFF
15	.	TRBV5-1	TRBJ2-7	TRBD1	TGCGCCAGCAGCCCGGCCGGGACAGGCCCCCACGAGCAGTACTTC	CASSPAGTGPHEQYF
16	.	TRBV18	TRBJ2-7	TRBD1	TGTGCCAGCTCACCACAGGGGGCAATGGGTTATTACGAGCAGTACTTC	CASSPQGAMGYYEQYF
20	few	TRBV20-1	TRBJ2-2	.	TGCAGTGCTAGAGTCAGGGGAACAGGCCGAAAACTATCGAACACCGGGGAGCTGTTTTTT	CSARVRGTGRKLSNTGELFF
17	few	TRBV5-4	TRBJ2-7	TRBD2	TGTGCCAGCAGCTTCCGCCGGACTAGCGGGCTAGTGGGGGAGCAGTACTTC	CASSFRRTSGLVGEQYF
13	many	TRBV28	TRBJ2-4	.	TGTGCCAGCAATATCGGGAATCAAAACATTCAGTACTTC	CASNIGNQNIQYF
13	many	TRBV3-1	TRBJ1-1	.	TGTGCCAGCAGCGTTAACGCGGGGACTGAAGCTTTCTTT	CASSVNAGTEAFF
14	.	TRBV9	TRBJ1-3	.	TGTGCCAGCAGCGTAAGCTACGACGGAAACACCATATATTTT	CASSVSYDGNTIYF
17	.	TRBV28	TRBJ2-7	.	TGTGCCAGCAGTTTTGCGATCGGCGGGAAATTCACCTACGAGCAGTACTTC	CASSFAIGGKFTYEQYF
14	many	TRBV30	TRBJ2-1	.	TGTGCCTGGAGTTCCCAGGACAGCCCCAATGAGCAGTTCTTC	CAWSSQDSPNEQFF
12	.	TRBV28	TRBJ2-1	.	TGTGCCAGCGGACAGACCTACAATGGGCAGCTCTTC	CASGQTYNGQLF
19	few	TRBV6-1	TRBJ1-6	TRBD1	TGTGCCAGCTCACCACCGGCCGACTTTTCGGACAGGGGAGGTTCACCCCTCCACTTT	CASSPPADFSDRGGSPLHF
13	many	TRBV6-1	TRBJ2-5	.	TGTGCCAGCAAGGGCAGGCCCCAAGAGACCCAGTACTTC	CASKGRPQETQYF
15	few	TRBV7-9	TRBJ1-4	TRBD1	TGTGCCAGCAGCTTAGTACAGGGGGCGAGTGAAAAACTGTTTTTT	CASSLVQGASEKLFF
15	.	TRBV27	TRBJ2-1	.	TGTGCCAGCAGTTTTCGGAGACACCTCTACAATGAGCAGTTCTTC	CASSFRRHLYNEQFF
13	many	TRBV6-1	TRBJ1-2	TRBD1	TGTGCCAGCAGGGGACAGGGGAACTATGGCTACACCTTC	CASRGQGNYGYTF
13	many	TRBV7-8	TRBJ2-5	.	TGTGCCAGCAGCTTTCCCCCGGAAGAGACCCAGTACTTC	CASSFPPEETQYF
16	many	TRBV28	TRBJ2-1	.	TGTGCCAGCAGCGCTCCTCGGGACCCTACGGCGGATGAGCAGTTCTTC	CASSAPRDPTADEQFF
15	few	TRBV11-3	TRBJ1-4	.	TGTGCCAGCAGCTTATCCCTGAAGGAAAATGAAAAACTGTTTTTT	CASSLSLKENEKLFF
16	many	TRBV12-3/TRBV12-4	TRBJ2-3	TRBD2	TGTGCCAGCAGTTACGGGACTAGCCGTAGCACAGATACGCAGTATTTT	CASSYGTSRSTDTQYF
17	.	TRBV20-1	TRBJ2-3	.	TGCAGTGCTACCAGCAACTTCCTCCGGGGATACACAGATACGCAGTATTTT	CSATSNFLRGYTDTQYF
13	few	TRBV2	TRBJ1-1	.	TGTGCCAGCACGATGTCGGTCGGAACTGAAGCTTTCTTT	CASTMSVGTEAFF
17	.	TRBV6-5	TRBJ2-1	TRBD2	TGTGTCAGCAGTTCCTTGGGACTAGCGGGAGTCGGCATTGAGCAGTTCTTC	CVSSSLGLAGVGIEQFF
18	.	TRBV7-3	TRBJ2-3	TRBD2	TGTGCCAGCAGCTTAAAAGGTTTAGCGGGAGTCGTCACAGATACGCAGTATTTT	CASSLKGLAGVVTDTQYF
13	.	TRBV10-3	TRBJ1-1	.	TGTGCCATCAGTCTTCAGGGAGACACTGAAGCTTTCTTT	CAISLQGDTEAFF
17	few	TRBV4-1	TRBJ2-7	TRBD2	TGCGCCAGCAGCCAAGACTCTCCTAGCGGGAGTGTGTACGAGCAGTACTTC	CASSQDSPSGSVYEQYF
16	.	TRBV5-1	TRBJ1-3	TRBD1	TGCGCCAGCAGCTTGGAGGGGACAGGCTCCGGAAACACCATATATTTT	CASSLEGTGSGNTIYF
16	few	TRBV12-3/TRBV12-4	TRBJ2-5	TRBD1	TGTGCCAGCGGTTTCCTGGTGGGGGCGACAGGGAAGACCCAGTACTTC	CASGFLVGATGKTQYF
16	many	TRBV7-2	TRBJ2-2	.	TGTGCCAGCAGACTTACCTTTGACAGAGACACCGGGGAGCTGTTTTTT	CASRLTFDRDTGELFF
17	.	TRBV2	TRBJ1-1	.	TGTGCCAGCAGTGATCTCGACAGTTACCTTGAGAACACTGAAGCTTTCTTT	CASSDLDSYLENTEAFF
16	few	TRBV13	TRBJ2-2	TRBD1	TGTGCCAGCAGCACACGGACAGGGGTGGACACCGGGGAGCTGTTTTTT	CASSTRTGVDTGELFF
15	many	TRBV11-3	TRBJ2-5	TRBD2	TGTGCCACTTCGGGGGTAACTAGCGGGGAAGAGACCCAGTACTTC	CATSGVTSGEETQYF
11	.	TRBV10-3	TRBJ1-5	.	TGTGCCATCGGGGGCGGACAGCCCCAGCATTTT	CAIGGGQPQHF
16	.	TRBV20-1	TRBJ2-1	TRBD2	TGCAGTGCTAGGGCGAGGTGGGAGGGTGGAGGGAATGAGCAGTTCTTC	CSARARWEGGGNEQFF
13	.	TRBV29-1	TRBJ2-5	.	TGCAGCGTTGAAGACGGGCCCGGGCGCTCCCAGTACTTC	CSVEDGPGRSQYF
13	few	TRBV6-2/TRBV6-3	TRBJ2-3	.	TGTGCCAGCAGTTACGTGGTTCGGGATACGCAGTATTTT	CASSYVVRDTQYF
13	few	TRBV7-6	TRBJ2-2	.	TGTGCCAGCAGCCCTGGTTGGGCCGGGGAGCTGTTTTTT	CASSPGWAGELFF
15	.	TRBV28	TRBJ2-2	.	TGTGCCAGCAGTCCGGCTTTAGGGGGTAACGGGGAGCTGTTTTTT	CASSPALGGNGELFF